The clone carrying this T cell receptor beta chain was counted only a few times. Other DNA sequences in the same sample also yield this CDR3. This entry comes from a study of blood T cell repertoires in COVID-19. Study information: Collection of acute and convalescent COVID-19 samples took place in the United States, Italy and Spain. Sample material is recorded as cDNA or gDNA derived from T cells, B-cell-depleted T cells, or PBMCs.

Authors' analysis steps: Quantification of nucleated cells was approximated via reference gene primer amplification. Sequenced by immunoSEQ multiplex PCR; TCRdb stores in-frame clones only, minus some. That table furnishes V, J and clone size, whereas the DNA furnished D and trimming. The table lists approximately 60,000 clones, 70% to 85% of them singletons. V was clipped by 4 bases and J by 6 bases; unmatched bases: 7. Germline values: CDR1 SGHTA, CDR2 FQGNSA. The CDR3 is made up of 16 amino acids. The chain combines TRBV7-2 with TRBJ1-5, with 12 bases aligning to TRBD1. This TCR derives from a woman older than 75 with active or convalescent COVID-19. The sample was peripheral blood. The CDR3 DNA is TGTGCCAGCAGCTCCCCAGGGACAGGGGGCACTCAGCCCCAGCATTTT. Its protein is CASSSPGTGGTQPQHF. The variable domain in full, completed from reference TRBV7-2 and TRBJ1-5, reads GAGVSQSPSNKVTEKGKDVELRCDPISGHTALYWYRQSLGQGLEFLIYFQGNSAPDKSGLPSDRFSAERTGGSVSTLTIQRTQQEDSAVYLCASSSPGTGGTQPQHFGDGTRLSIL.